Described below is a single T cell receptor (beta chain) sequence and its context. This clonotype was seen many times. It has no known antigen specificity. Within one base of it there is no much larger clone, and no base qualities were kept. For repertoire sequencing, TCR beta CDR3 regions were amplified from RNA transcripts. A first-round RT-PCR used HTBI primers with the Qiagen OneStep RT-PCR kit, followed by a second-round multiplex PCR, size selection and purification. Libraries were sequenced on an Illumina HiSeq2000 using paired-end 100 bp reads. For the original study's pipeline: SOAPnuke was used to process the reads, removing any read that contained adapters or uncalled bases, had a mean Phred below 15, or lacked an exact match to the constant primer or identifier. COPE v1.2.5 was used to merge high-quality paired reads. Each unique nucleotide sequence was treated as a clonotype, and MiTCR v1.1 was used to align the clonotypes to the IMGT TRB V, D and J references. Only V-J combinations with frequency above 0.0001 were analysed, covering around 99% of repertoires. For each V-J combination, a TCR clonal expansion and chaos score was defined as F50 clonal expansion divided by the chaos observed in the TCRdist matrix. Features were reduced by Welch's t-statistics and random forest to 10 to 15 V-J combinations, which fed a naive Bayes classifier. The Morisita-Horn index was used to measure how similar the thyroid and blood repertoires were. The public reads were quality trimmed at Q25 with fastp and then assembled into clones with MiXCR by TCRdb, keeping productive beta chains. Every CDR3 protein is listed once, alongside the most common genes and DNA of its rows. V and J calls and clone size were set by TCRdb, not the authors. Within this sample are more than 1,000,000 distinct CDR3 sequences, with 36% of them counted one time only. Of the sample, 11% is held by the ten largest clones.

Hyperthyroidism patients were newly diagnosed, with disease duration under 2 months, and aged 18 to 65 years. Patients were excluded if they had other autoimmune diseases, uncontrolled infections, pregnancy or lactation. Clinical symptoms, serum thyroxine, TRAb, thyroid ultrasound and orbital computed tomography formed the basis of the diagnosis. Total RNA was extracted with Trizol reagent and quality-checked on an Agilent 2100 Bioanalyzer. V was cut back by 1 base and J by 1 base, leaving a gap of 10 bases between them. The germline V gene supplies CDR1 ENHRY and CDR2 SYGVKD. The CDR3, from cysteine to phenylalanine, totals 15 residues. Left in the record is the CDR3 DNA by itself, 45 bases read in frame from the first base. This sample was taken from a study of Graves' ophthalmopathy and Graves' hyperthyroidism (dated by TCRdb to 2016 to 2019). Notes on the research overall: Hyperthyroidism was defined as stable when no progression to ophthalmopathy occurred within 18 months of follow-up. TCR beta repertoire signatures were used to distinguish Graves' ophthalmopathy from Graves' hyperthyroidism and to predict progression to ophthalmopathy. In total, around 130 blood samples were TCR-sequenced: under 45 ophthalmopathy, approximately 75 hyperthyroidism and some 17 hyperthyroidism-to-ophthalmopathy patients. To explore V-J signatures that separate ophthalmopathy from hyperthyroidism, a discovery set of approximately 100 patients was enrolled, consisting of 43 with ophthalmopathy and 55 to 65 with stable hyperthyroidism. An independent validation cohort was composed of some 19 hyperthyroidism patients and over 15 patients who later progressed from hyperthyroidism to ophthalmopathy. In more than five hyperthyroidism patients, T-cell repertoires of thyroid tissue and blood were compared. Following sample collection, hyperthyroidism patients were given methimazole at a starting dose of 30 mg daily, and ophthalmopathy patients were given high-dose intravenous methylprednisolone. General study outcomes and caveats: In cross-validation, the 13-signature model distinguished ophthalmopathy from stable hyperthyroidism with around 86% sensitivity and 81.08% specificity, while in the test set the corresponding values were approximately 79% and 70%. No statistical method was used to predetermine the sample size, and group allocation was not hidden from the investigators. Most expanded thyroid clonotypes with a frequency above 0.001 also appeared in blood, which suggests that blood repertoires may reflect the immune response in the thyroid. In validation, the model predicted ophthalmopathy progression with about 71% sensitivity and 72.22% specificity; roughly eleven predicted patients were CT-confirmed with GO in a median of about 6.1 months.

The sequence is built from TRBV10-3 and TRBJ1-1; the D gene cannot be named for sure. Sequencing was carried out using peripheral blood or thyroid tissue (not recorded which). This TCR derives from an adult man with Graves' hyperthyroidism. The CDR3 sequence is CAISEYQASNTEAFF. The sequence in DNA is TGTGCCATCAGTGAGTATCAGGCTTCGAACACTGAAGCTTTCTTT.